This entry concerns a single T cell receptor beta chain. What it binds is not known. The entry originates in a study of beta chain features in type 1 diabetes. Overall study: What patients shared with healthy donors was a similar profile of age, gender and cell yields. General observations from the study: The VDJ junctions of type 1 diabetes patients carried fewer insertions and more deletions. PCR might favor shorter templates, equally in patients and controls.

cDNA synthesis used the whole RNA isolate, giving expressed TCRB sequences. Repertoires were generated with immunoSEQ multiplex PCR, while TCRdb's copy carries only in-frame clones and drops some. Found here are nearly 250,000 clones, 68% of them singletons; the top ten hold 0.053%. By way of CD45RO/CCR7/CD25/CD127/CD95/CD27, the CD4+ regulatory, stem cell-like memory, central memory and naive cells were sorted. Germline CDR1 MGHDK, CDR2 SYGVNS. Trimming stripped 6 bases from V and 4 bases from J, with 9 bases between. This CDR3 region has 12 residues. The receptor was derived from a man under 40 in good health. The sample comprised naive CD4+ T cells from blood. The chain uses TRBV25-1 and TRBJ2-5; D remains unclear. The CDR3 reads CASRGDVETQYF. The CDR3 nucleotides are TGTGCCAGCAGAGGTGACGTAGAGACCCAGTACTTC.